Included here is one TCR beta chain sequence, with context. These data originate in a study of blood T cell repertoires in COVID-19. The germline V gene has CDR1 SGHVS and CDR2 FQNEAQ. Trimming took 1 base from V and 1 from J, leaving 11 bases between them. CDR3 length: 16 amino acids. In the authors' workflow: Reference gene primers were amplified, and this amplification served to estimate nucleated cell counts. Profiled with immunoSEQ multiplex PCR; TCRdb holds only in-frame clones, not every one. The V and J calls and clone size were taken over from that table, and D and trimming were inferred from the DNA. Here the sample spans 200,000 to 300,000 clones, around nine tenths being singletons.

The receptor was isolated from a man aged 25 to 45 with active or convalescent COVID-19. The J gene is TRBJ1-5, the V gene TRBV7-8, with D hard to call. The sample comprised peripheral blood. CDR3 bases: TGTGCCAGCAGCTTAGTGAACAGTGGCAGCAATCAGCCCCAGCATTTT. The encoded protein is CASSLVNSGSNQPQHF.